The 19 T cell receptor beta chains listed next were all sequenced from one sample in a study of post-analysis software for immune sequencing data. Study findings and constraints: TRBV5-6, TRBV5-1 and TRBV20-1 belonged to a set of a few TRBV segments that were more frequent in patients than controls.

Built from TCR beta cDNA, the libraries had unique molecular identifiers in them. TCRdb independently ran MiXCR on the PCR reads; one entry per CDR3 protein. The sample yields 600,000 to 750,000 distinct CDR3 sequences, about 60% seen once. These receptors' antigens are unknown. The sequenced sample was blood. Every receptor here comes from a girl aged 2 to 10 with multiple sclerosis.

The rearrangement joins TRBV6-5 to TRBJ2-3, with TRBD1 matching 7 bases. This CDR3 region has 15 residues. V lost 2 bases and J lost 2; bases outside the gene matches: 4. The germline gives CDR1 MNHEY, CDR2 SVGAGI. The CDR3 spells CASSYGQAITDTQYF. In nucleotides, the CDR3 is TGTGCCAGCAGTTACGGACAGGCCATCACAGATACGCAGTATTTT.

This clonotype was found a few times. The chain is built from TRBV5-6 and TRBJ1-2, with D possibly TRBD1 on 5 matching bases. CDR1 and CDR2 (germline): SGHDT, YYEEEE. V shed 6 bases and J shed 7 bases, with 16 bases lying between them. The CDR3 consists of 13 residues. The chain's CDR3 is CASITSGGSGYTF. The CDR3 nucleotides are TGTGCCAGCATCACTTCGGGGGGAAGTGGCTACACCTTC.

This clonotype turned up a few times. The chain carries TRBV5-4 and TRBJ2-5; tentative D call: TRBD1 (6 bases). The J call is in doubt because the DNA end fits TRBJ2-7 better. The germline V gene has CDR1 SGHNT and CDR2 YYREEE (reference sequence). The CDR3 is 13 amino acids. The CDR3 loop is CASSLAGQYEQYF. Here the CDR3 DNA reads TGTGCCAGCAGCTTGGCTGGACAGTACGAGCAGTACTTC.

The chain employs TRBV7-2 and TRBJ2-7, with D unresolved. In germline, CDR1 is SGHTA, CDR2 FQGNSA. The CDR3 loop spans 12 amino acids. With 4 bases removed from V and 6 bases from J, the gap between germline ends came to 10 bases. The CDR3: CASSSRMGEQYF. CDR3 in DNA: TGTGCCAGCAGCTCTAGAATGGGCGAGCAGTACTTC.

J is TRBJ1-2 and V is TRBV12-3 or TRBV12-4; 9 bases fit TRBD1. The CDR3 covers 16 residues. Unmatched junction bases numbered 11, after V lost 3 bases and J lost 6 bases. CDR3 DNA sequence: TGTGCCAGCAGTTTCCTACCTCCGGGACAGGGACATGGCTACACCTTC. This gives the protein CASSFLPPGQGHGYTF.

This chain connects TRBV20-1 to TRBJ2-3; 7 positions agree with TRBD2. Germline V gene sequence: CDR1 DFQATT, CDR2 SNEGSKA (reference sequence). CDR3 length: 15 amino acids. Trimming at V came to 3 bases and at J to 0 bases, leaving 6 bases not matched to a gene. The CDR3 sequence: CSARGRGGSTDTQYF. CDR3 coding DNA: TGCAGTGCTAGGGGTCGCGGGGGAAGCACAGATACGCAGTATTTT.

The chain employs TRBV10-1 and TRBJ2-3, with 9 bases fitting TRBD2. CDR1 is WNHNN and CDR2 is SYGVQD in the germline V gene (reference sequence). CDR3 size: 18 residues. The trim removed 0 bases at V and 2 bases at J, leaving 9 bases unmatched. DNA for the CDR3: TGCGCCAGCAGTGAGTCGGTATTTGCTAGCGGGGACACAGATACGCAGTATTTT. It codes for CASSESVFASGDTDTQYF.

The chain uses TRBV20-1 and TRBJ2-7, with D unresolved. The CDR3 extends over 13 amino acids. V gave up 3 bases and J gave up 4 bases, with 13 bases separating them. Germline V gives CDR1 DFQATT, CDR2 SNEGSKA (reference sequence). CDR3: CSARSPVSYEQYF. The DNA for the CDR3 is TGCAGTGCTAGGTCCCCAGTTAGTTACGAGCAGTACTTC.

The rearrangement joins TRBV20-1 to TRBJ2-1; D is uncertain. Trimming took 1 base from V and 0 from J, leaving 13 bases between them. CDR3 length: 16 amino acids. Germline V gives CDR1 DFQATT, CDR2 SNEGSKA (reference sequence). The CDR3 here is CSARGSGAPSYNEQFF. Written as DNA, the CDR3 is TGCAGTGCTAGAGGATCGGGTGCTCCCTCCTACAATGAGCAGTTCTTC.

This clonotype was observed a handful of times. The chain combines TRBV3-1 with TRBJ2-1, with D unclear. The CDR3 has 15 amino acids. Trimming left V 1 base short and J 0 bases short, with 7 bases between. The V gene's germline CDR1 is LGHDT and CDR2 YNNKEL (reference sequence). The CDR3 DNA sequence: TGTGCCAGCAGCCAAGTCTTCACCTCCTACAATGAGCAGTTCTTC. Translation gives CASSQVFTSYNEQFF.

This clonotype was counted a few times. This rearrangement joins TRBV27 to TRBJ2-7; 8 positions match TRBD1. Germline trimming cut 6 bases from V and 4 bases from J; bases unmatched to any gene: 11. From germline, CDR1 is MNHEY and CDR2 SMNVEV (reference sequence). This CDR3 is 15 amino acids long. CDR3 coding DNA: TGTGCCAGCAGGAGGCCAGGACAGGGCTCTTACGAGCAGTACTTC. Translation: CASRRPGQGSYEQYF.

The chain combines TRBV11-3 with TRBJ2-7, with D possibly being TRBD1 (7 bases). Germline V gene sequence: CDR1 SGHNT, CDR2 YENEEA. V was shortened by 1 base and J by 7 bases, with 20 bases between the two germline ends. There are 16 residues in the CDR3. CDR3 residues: CASSLGGDSSYNEQYF. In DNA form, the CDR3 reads TGTGCCAGCAGCTTAGGGGGGGACAGTTCCTACAATGAGCAGTACTTC. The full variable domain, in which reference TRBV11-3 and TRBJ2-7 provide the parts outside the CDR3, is EAGVVQSPRYKIIEKKQPVAFWCNPISGHNTLYWYLQNLGQGPELLIRYENEEAVDDSQLPKDRFSAERLKGVDSTLKIQPAELGDSAVYLCASSLGGDSSYNEQYFGPGTRLTVT.

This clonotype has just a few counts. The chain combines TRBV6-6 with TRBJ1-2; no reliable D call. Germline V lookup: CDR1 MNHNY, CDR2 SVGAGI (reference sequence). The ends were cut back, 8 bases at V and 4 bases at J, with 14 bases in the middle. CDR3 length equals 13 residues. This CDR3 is CASRTADGYGYTF. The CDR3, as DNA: TGTGCCAGCCGCACGGCGGACGGCTATGGCTACACCTTC.

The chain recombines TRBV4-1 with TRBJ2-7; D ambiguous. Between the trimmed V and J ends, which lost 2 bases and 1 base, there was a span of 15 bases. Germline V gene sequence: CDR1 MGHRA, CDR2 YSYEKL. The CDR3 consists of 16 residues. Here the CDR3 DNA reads TGCGCCAGCAGCCAACGACTGTTGGGGTTTTCCTACGAGCAGTACTTC. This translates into CASSQRLLGFSYEQYF.

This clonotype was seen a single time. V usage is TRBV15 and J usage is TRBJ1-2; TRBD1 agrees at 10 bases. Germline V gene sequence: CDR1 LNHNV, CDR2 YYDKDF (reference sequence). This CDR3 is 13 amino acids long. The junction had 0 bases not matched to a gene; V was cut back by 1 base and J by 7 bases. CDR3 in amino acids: CATSRGQGAGYTF. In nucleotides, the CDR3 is TGTGCCACCAGCAGAGGACAGGGGGCTGGCTACACCTTC.

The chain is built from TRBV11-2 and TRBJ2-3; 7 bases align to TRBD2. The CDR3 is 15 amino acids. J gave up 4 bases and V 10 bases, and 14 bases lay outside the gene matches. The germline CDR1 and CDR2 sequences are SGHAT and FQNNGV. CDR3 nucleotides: TGTGCCACTGCCTCTCCTAGCGGCCGTGCAGATACGCAGTATTTT. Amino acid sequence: CATASPSGRADTQYF.

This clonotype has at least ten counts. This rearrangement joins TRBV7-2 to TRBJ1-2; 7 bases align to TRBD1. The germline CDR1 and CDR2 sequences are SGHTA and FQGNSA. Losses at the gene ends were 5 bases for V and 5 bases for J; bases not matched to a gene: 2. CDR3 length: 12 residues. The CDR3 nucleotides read TGTGCCAGCAGCGGGACAGTTTATGGCTACACCTTC. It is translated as CASSGTVYGYTF.

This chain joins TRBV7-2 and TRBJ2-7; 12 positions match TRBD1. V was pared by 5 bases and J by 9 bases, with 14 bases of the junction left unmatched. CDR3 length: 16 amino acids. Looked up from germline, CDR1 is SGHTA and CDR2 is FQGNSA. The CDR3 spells CASSLNLVGQGARQYF. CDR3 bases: TGTGCCAGCAGCCTAAACCTTGTGGGACAGGGGGCGCGGCAGTACTTC.

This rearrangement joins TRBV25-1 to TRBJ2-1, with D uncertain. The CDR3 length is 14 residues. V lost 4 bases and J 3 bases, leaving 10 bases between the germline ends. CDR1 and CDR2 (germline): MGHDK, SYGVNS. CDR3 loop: CASSAVADYNEQFF. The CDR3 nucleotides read TGTGCCAGCAGTGCGGTGGCAGACTACAATGAGCAGTTCTTC. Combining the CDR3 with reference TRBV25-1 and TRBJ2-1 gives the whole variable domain EADIYQTPRYLVIGTGKKITLECSQTMGHDKMYWYQQDPGMELHLIHYSYGVNSTEKGDLSSESTVSRIRTEHFPLTLESARPSHTSQYLCASSAVADYNEQFFGPGTRLTVL.